A single TCR beta chain is shown here with its context. The sample comes from a study of blood T cell repertoires in COVID-19. As for the study in general: Whether acute or convalescent, the COVID-19 samples came from the United States, Italy and Spain. The cDNA or gDNA used as material had been derived from T cells, B-cell-depleted T cells, or PBMCs.

Germline V lookup: CDR1 LNHDA, CDR2 SQIVND (reference sequence). Losses at the gene ends were 10 bases for V and 1 base for J; bases not matched to a gene: 6. The CDR3 is made up of 15 amino acids. Original methodology: By means of reference gene primer amplification, nucleated cell counts were estimated. Here immunoSEQ multiplex PCR was the method, and the copy in TCRdb shows in-frame clones only, minus some. For V, J and clone size, that table is used; D and trimming come from the DNA. The sample yields around 270,000 clones, 80% to 85% seen once. Sequenced material: peripheral blood. V and J are TRBV19 and TRBJ2-2, with 10 bases aligning to TRBD2. The sequence came from a man in his 60s with acute or convalescent COVID-19. The CDR3 sequence is CATNLAGGNTGELFF. The CDR3 DNA sequence: TGTGCCACAAACTTAGCGGGGGGGAACACCGGGGAGCTGTTTTTT.